The 17 T cell receptor beta chains reported below all come from one sample, sequenced in a study of blood T cell repertoires in COVID-19. Data came from immunoSEQ multiplex PCR; TCRdb stores just in-frame clones and leaves some out. The table records roughly 370,000 clones, around nine tenths of them present only once. The source material was PBMCs or T cells enriched from blood (not recorded which). The receptors come from a woman in her fifties or sixties who had recovered from COVID-19.

A word on this clone: This sample includes further DNA sequences coding for the same CDR3. The genes are TRBV5-1 and TRBJ2-1; 11 bases fit TRBD2. This CDR3 is 15 amino acids long. Per the germline V gene, CDR1 is SGHRS and CDR2 is YFSETQ. The V gene end was trimmed by 4 bases and the J gene end by 2 bases; junction bases not matched to a gene: 2. The CDR3 DNA reads as TGCGCCAGCAGCGCTAGCGGGGGGCCCTACAATGAGCAGTTCTTC. Translation gives CASSASGGPYNEQFF.

The count of this clone is one. The genes are TRBV5-1 and TRBJ1-2; D not certain. The CDR3 length is 13 residues. V lost 2 bases and J lost 2, with 7 bases in between. Germline assignment: CDR1 SGHRS and CDR2 YFSETQ. The DNA for the CDR3 is TGCGCCAGCAGCTTCCTCCAGAACTATGGCTACACCTTC. Translating it yields CASSFLQNYGYTF.

The chain employs TRBV20-1 and TRBJ1-1; no reliable D call. Between the trimmed V and J ends, which lost 3 bases and 1 base, there was a span of 15 bases. CDR1 and CDR2 from the germline V gene are DFQATT and SNEGSKA (reference sequence). There are 15 residues in the CDR3. CDR3 residues: CSASRRLGRNTEAFF. In DNA, the CDR3 is TGCAGTGCTAGTAGGAGGCTTGGGAGGAACACTGAAGCTTTCTTT.

The chain couples TRBV20-1 to TRBJ2-1, with a tentative D call TRBD2 (5 bases). Trimming removed 4 bases at V and 8 bases at J, with 18 bases between. From germline, CDR1 is DFQATT and CDR2 SNEGSKA (reference sequence). The CDR3 spans 14 residues. CDR3 DNA: TGCAGTGCTATTGACCCTCGAGGGTTCCATGAGCAGTTCTTC. It codes for CSAIDPRGFHEQFF.

On this clone: Other DNA sequences of this sample code for an identical CDR3. This chain links TRBV7-9 with TRBJ1-2, with a tentative D call TRBD1 (5 bases). V lost 5 bases and J lost 4, with 8 bases in between. The CDR3 runs 12 residues. CDR1 and CDR2 from the germline V gene are SEHNR and FQNEAQ (reference sequence). Here the CDR3 reads CASSLDSYGYTF. CDR3 DNA sequence: TGTGCCAGCAGCCTAGACAGCTATGGCTACACCTTC.

The chain is built from TRBV7-9 and TRBJ2-3; 12 bases fit TRBD2. V lost 4 bases, J lost 0 bases, and 2 bases stayed unmatched. This CDR3 is 16 amino acids long. Germline loops: CDR1 SEHNR, CDR2 FQNEAQ (reference sequence). DNA for the CDR3: TGTGCCAGCAGCTACGGGACTAGCGGGAGCACAGATACGCAGTATTTT. Its translation is CASSYGTSGSTDTQYF. Full variable domain (outside the CDR3, taken from reference TRBV7-9 and TRBJ2-3): DTGVSQNPRHKITKRGQNVTFRCDPISEHNRLYWYRQTLGQGPEFLTYFQNEAQLEKSRLLSDRFSAERPKGSFSTLEIQRTEQGDSAMYLCASSYGTSGSTDTQYFGPGTRLTVL.

The J gene is TRBJ1-5, the V gene TRBV20-1; tentatively, D is TRBD1 (5 bases). This CDR3 is 13 amino acids long. V lost 3 bases, J lost 5 bases, and 11 bases lay in between. Germline V gene lookup returns CDR1 DFQATT and CDR2 SNEGSKA (reference sequence). CDR3 sequence reads: CSASLGGDQPQHF. The DNA for the CDR3 is TGCAGTGCTAGTTTGGGGGGAGATCAGCCCCAGCATTTT.

V is TRBV29-1 and J is TRBJ2-3, with 9 bases matching TRBD2. Germline V gene data show CDR1 as SQVTM and CDR2 as ANQGSEA. This CDR3 contains 14 residues. V shed 5 bases and J 2 bases; nucleotides not matched to a gene: 5. The CDR3 sequence is CSVLSGGVTDTQYF. CDR3 DNA: TGCAGCGTTCTTAGCGGGGGCGTCACAGATACGCAGTATTTT.

The V gene is TRBV9, the J gene TRBJ1-2; D gene uncertain. The CDR3 spans 17 residues. The ends were cut back, 4 bases at V and 3 bases at J, with 22 bases in the middle. Germline V lookup: CDR1 SGDLS, CDR2 YYNGEE. In DNA, the CDR3 is TGTGCCAGCAGCACCACCCGTCGGGGAGGCGTTGACTATGGCTACACCTTC. Amino acid sequence: CASSTTRRGGVDYGYTF.

This clone was detected only once. This sequence joins TRBV28 and TRBJ2-2, with D possibly being TRBD1 (5 bases). The V and J ends lost 8 bases and 2 bases respectively, with 9 bases between them. The V gene's germline CDR1 is MDHEN and CDR2 SYDVKM. The CDR3 contains 13 residues. CDR3 nucleotide sequence: TGTGCCAGCTTAGGGGTAAACACCGGGGAGCTGTTTTTT. Protein: CASLGVNTGELFF. The full variable domain, completed using reference TRBV28 and TRBJ2-2, is DVKVTQSSRYLVKRTGEKVFLECVQDMDHENMFWYRQDPGLGLRLIYFSYDVKMKEKGDIPEGYSVSREKKERFSLILESASTNQTSMYLCASLGVNTGELFFGEGSRLTVL.

In DNA form, the CDR3 reads TGTGCCAGTAGTGCCAGGGACAGGCTTACAGATACGCAGTATTTT. Protein product: CASSARDRLTDTQYF. This chain links TRBV19 with TRBJ2-3; 8 nucleotides agree with TRBD1. There are 15 residues in the CDR3. J was trimmed by 3 bases and V by 5 bases; bases with no gene match: 7. Germline V gene sequence: CDR1 LNHDA, CDR2 SQIVND (reference sequence).

V and J are TRBV19 and TRBJ1-4, with TRBD1 matching over 7 bases. CDR3 length: 16 residues. CDR1 and CDR2 (germline): LNHDA, SQIVND (reference sequence). Trimming at V came to 10 bases and at J to 4 bases, leaving 15 bases not matched to a gene. CDR3 sequence: CATAGQGVGFNEKLFF. In DNA, the CDR3 is TGTGCCACCGCGGGGCAGGGGGTAGGGTTTAATGAAAAACTGTTTTTT.

This clone was observed a few times. Other DNA sequences in the same sample also yield this CDR3. The rearrangement uses TRBV27 and TRBJ1-1; D unclear. This CDR3 comprises 13 residues. CDR1 is MNHEY, CDR2 SMNVEV, per germline (reference sequence). V lost 3 bases and J 1 base, leaving 6 bases between the germline ends. The CDR3 loop reads CASSLVRNTEAFF. DNA of the CDR3: TGTGCCAGCAGTTTGGTGAGGAACACTGAAGCTTTCTTT.

V and J are TRBV9 and TRBJ2-3; maybe TRBD2 (7 bases). Germline V gives CDR1 SGDLS, CDR2 YYNGEE. With 6 bases removed from V and 2 bases from J, the gap between germline ends came to 10 bases. CDR3 length equals 13 residues. The chain's CDR3 is CASKGGNTDTQYF. For the CDR3, the DNA is TGTGCCAGCAAGGGGGGGAACACAGATACGCAGTATTTT.

The chain couples TRBV12-3 or TRBV12-4 to TRBJ2-5; 9 positions match TRBD1. V gave up 6 bases and J gave up 5 bases; unmatched junction bases: 4. The CDR3 has 13 residues. CDR3 protein: CASSQTGGETQYF. In DNA form, the CDR3 reads TGTGCCAGCAGCCAGACAGGGGGGGAGACCCAGTACTTC.

The rearrangement links TRBV11-2 to TRBJ2-7; tentatively, D is TRBD2 (6 bases). Germline lookup yields CDR1 SGHAT and CDR2 FQNNGV. The germline V and J ends were trimmed by 2 bases and 0 bases, with 11 bases remaining between them. This CDR3 contains 15 residues. The CDR3 DNA reads as TGTGCCAGCAGCTTACAGGGACTTGCCTCCTACGAGCAGTACTTC. Translation gives CASSLQGLASYEQYF.

The chain uses TRBV9 and TRBJ2-2; tentatively, D is TRBD1 (6 bases). V was trimmed by 0 bases and J by 3 bases, leaving 21 bases between them. Germline V gene lookup returns CDR1 SGDLS and CDR2 YYNGEE. This CDR3 has 19 residues. For the CDR3, the DNA is TGTGCCAGCAGCGTAGCCGGCGGTACTACCAGGGGATACACCGGGGAGCTGTTTTTT. Translated: CASSVAGGTTRGYTGELFF.